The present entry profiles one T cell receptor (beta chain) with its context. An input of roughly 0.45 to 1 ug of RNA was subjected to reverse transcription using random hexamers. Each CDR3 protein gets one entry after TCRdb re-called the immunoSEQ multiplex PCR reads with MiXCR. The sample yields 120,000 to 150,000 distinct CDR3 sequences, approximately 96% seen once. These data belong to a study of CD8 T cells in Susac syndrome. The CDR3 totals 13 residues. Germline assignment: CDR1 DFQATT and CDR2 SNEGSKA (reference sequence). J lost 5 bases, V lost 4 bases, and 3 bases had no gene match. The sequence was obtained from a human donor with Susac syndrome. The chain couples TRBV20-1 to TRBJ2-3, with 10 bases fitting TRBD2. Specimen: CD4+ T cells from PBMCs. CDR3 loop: CSAKAGGLDTQYF. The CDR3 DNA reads TGCAGTGCTAAAGCGGGGGGGTTAGATACGCAGTATTTT.